The 8 T cell receptor beta chains listed next were all sequenced from one sample in a study of blood T cell repertoires in COVID-19. The data were produced by immunoSEQ multiplex PCR, yet TCRdb's version contains in-frame clones alone and is incomplete. In the table there are tens of thousands of clones, about 86% of which are singletons. The sample consisted of peripheral blood. The receptors come from a woman older than 75 in a cohort sampled during active or convalescent COVID-19.

The chain links TRBV18 to TRBJ2-2; 15 bases are shared with TRBD2. The CDR3 sequence is 17 residues long. V gave up 6 bases and J gave up 2 bases; unmatched junction bases: 4. Germline assignment: CDR1 KGHSH and CDR2 LQKENI. CDR3 sequence: CASSRGLAGGNTGELFF. CDR3 DNA: TGTGCCAGCTCCCGGGGACTAGCGGGAGGAAACACCGGGGAGCTGTTTTTT.

The V gene is TRBV10-1, the J gene TRBJ1-1; a weak D match, TRBD1 (6 bases). The CDR3 runs 14 residues. Per germline, CDR1 WNHNN and CDR2 SYGVQD (reference sequence). The V gene lost 6 bases and the J gene lost 5 bases, with 16 bases spanning the gap. The CDR3: CASSQRGSRTEAFF. The CDR3 DNA follows: TGCGCCAGCAGCCAAAGGGGGTCCCGAACTGAAGCTTTCTTT.

The chain combines TRBV9 with TRBJ1-2, with 9 bases fitting TRBD1. J was trimmed by 7 bases and V by 4 bases; bases with no gene match: 11. The germline V gene has CDR1 SGDLS and CDR2 YYNGEE. CDR3 size: 15 residues. CDR3 DNA: TGTGCCAGCAGCCCATGGGACAGGGCTTTGGGTGGCTACACCTTC. It translates to CASSPWDRALGGYTF. The entire variable domain, with the rest obtained from reference TRBV9 and TRBJ1-2, is as follows: DSGVTQTPKHLITATGQRVTLRCSPRSGDLSVYWYQQSLDQGLQFLIQYYNGEERAKGNILERFSAQQFPDLHSELNLSSLELGDSALYFCASSPWDRALGGYTFGSGTRLTVV.

The chain employs TRBV18 and TRBJ1-5; D is possibly TRBD1 (5 bases). With 6 bases removed from V and 5 bases from J, the gap between germline ends came to 11 bases. Germline CDR1 KGHSH, CDR2 LQKENI. This CDR3 has 13 amino acids. CDR3 bases: TGTGCCAGCTCGGGCAGGGCCGATCAGCCCCAGCATTTT. It is translated as CASSGRADQPQHF.

The chain is built from TRBV6-5 and TRBJ1-2, with 9 bases identical to TRBD1. Germline V gives CDR1 MNHEY, CDR2 SVGAGI. V dropped 5 bases and J dropped 8; count of bases not matched to a gene: 12. CDR3 length equals 15 residues. The CDR3 loop is CASSPTDRGEGGYTF. The DNA of the CDR3 is TGTGCCAGCAGTCCGACTGACAGGGGGGAAGGAGGCTACACCTTC.

This clone occurred once. The V call is TRBV24-1, the J call TRBJ2-3, with 9 bases aligning to TRBD2. Unmatched junction bases numbered 4, after V lost 9 bases and J lost 4 bases. This CDR3 spans 13 amino acids. CDR1 and CDR2 (germline): KGHDR, SFDVKD. CDR3 protein: CATGGGESDTQYF. CDR3 nucleotides: TGTGCCACCGGCGGGGGGGAGTCAGATACGCAGTATTTT.

The V gene is TRBV15, the J gene TRBJ1-1; tentatively, D is TRBD1 (6 bases). Trimming took 2 bases from V and 5 from J, leaving 15 bases between them. This CDR3 comprises 15 residues. Looked up from germline, CDR1 is LNHNV and CDR2 is YYDKDF (reference sequence). CDR3 loop: CATSRQAGVGTEAFF. The CDR3 DNA reads as TGTGCCACCAGCAGACAAGCAGGGGTTGGAACTGAAGCTTTCTTT.

The V call is TRBV29-1, the J call TRBJ1-1; possibly TRBD1 for D (5 bases). Germline CDR1 is SQVTM and CDR2 is ANQGSEA. This CDR3 is built from 14 residues. V was shortened by 6 bases and J by 0 bases, with 14 bases between the two germline ends. CDR3: CSVTSGGLNTEAFF. CDR3 nucleotide sequence: TGCAGCGTGACGAGCGGGGGACTGAACACTGAAGCTTTCTTT. Together with reference TRBV29-1 and TRBJ1-1, the CDR3 gives the full variable domain: SAVISQKPSRDICQRGTSLTIQCQVDSQVTMMFWYRQQPGQSLTLIATANQGSEATYESGFVIDKFPISRPNLTFSTLTVSNMSPEDSSIYLCSVTSGGLNTEAFFGQGTRLTVV.